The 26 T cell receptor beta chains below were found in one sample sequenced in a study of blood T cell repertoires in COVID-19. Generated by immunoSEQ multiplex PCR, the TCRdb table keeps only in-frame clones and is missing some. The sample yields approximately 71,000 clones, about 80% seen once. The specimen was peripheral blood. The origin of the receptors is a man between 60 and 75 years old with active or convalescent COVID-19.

The DNA of the CDR3 is TGTGCCAGCAGCTTAGCGCTGTCGGGACTTACTTCTAGCACAGATACGCAGTATTTT. Its protein product is CASSLALSGLTSSTDTQYF. J is TRBJ2-3 and V is TRBV7-2; tentatively, D is TRBD2 (6 bases). The CDR3 has 19 residues. Germline values: CDR1 SGHTA, CDR2 FQGNSA. Trimming shortened V by 0 bases and J by 0 bases, and 19 bases separated the two germline ends. Supplemented by reference TRBV7-2 and TRBJ2-3, the full variable domain reads GAGVSQSPSNKVTEKGKDVELRCDPISGHTALYWYRQSLGQGLEFLIYFQGNSAPDKSGLPSDRFSAERTGGSVSTLTIQRTQQEDSAVYLCASSLALSGLTSSTDTQYFGPGTRLTVL.

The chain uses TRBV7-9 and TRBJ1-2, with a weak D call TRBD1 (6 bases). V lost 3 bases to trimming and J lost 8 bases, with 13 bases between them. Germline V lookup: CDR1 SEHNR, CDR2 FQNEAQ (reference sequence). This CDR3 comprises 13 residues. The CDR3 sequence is CASSFTGLEGYTF. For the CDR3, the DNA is TGTGCCAGCAGCTTTACAGGGTTGGAGGGCTACACCTTC.

CDR3 region: CASSISRGGGQETQYF. The CDR3 region has the DNA TGCGCCAGCAGCATCTCCAGGGGCGGGGGGCAAGAGACCCAGTACTTC. This chain joins TRBV5-1 and TRBJ2-5; TRBD2 aligns across 8 bases. Germline V CDR1 and CDR2: SGHRS, YFSETQ. The CDR3 runs 16 residues. Losses at the gene ends were 4 bases for V and 2 bases for J; bases not matched to a gene: 10.

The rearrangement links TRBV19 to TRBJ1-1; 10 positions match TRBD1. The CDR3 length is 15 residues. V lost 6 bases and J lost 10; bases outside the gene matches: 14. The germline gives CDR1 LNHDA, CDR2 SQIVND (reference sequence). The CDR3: CASRSPGQGESGAFF. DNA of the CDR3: TGTGCCAGTAGGAGCCCTGGACAGGGGGAATCTGGAGCTTTCTTT.

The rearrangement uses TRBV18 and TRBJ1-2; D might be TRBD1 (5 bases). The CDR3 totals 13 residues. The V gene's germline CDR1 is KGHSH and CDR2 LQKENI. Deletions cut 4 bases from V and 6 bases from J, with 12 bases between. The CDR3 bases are TGTGCCAGCTCACTAGACAGCAGAGATGGCTACACCTTC. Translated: CASSLDSRDGYTF.

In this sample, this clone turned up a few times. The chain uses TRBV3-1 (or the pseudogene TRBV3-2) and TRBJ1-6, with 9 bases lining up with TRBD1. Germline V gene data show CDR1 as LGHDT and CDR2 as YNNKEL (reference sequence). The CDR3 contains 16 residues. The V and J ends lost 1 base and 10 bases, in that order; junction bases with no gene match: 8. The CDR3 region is CASSQGWTGDRSPLHF. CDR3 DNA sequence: TGTGCCAGCAGCCAAGGTTGGACAGGGGATAGGTCACCCCTCCACTTT.

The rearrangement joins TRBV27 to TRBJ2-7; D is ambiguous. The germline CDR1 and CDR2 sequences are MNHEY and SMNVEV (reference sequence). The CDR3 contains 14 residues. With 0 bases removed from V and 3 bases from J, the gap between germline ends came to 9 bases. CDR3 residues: CASSLSPDVYEQYF. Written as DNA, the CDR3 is TGTGCCAGCAGTTTATCCCCAGATGTCTACGAGCAGTACTTC.

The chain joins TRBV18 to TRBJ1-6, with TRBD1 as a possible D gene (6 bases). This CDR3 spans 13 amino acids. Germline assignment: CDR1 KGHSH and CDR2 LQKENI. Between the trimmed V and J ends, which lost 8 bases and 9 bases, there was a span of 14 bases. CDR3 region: CASHAGASSPLHF. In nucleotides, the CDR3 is TGTGCCAGCCACGCGGGGGCGAGTTCACCCCTCCACTTT.

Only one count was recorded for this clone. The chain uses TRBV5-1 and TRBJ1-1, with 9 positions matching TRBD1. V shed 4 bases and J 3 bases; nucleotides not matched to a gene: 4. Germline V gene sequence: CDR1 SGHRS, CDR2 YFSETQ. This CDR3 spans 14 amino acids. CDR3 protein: CASSEGDRDTEAFF. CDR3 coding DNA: TGCGCCAGCAGCGAGGGGGACAGGGACACTGAAGCTTTCTTT.

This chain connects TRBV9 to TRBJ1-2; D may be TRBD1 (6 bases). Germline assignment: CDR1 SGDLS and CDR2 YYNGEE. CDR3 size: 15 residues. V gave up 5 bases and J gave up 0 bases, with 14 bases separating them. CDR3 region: CASRPSTGPNYGYTF. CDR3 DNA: TGTGCCAGCAGGCCCTCGACAGGTCCTAACTATGGCTACACCTTC.

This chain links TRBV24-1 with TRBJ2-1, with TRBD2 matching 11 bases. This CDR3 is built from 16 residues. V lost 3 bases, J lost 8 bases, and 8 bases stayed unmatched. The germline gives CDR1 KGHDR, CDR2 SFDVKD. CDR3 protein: CATSDLSGGVGDEQFF. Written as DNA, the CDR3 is TGTGCCACCAGTGATCTTAGCGGGGGGGTTGGCGATGAGCAGTTCTTC.

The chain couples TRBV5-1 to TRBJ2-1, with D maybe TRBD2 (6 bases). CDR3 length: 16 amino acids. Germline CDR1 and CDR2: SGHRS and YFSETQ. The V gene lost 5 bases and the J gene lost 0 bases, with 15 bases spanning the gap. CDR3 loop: CASRALGGPSYNEQFF. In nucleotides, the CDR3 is TGCGCCAGCAGGGCCCTCGGGGGACCCTCCTACAATGAGCAGTTCTTC.

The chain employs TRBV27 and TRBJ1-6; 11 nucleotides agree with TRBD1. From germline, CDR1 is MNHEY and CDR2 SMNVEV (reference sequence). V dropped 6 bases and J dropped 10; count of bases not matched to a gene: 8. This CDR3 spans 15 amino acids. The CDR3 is CASSPWDRGLSPLHF. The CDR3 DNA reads TGTGCCAGCAGCCCGTGGGACAGGGGGTTGTCACCCCTCCACTTT.

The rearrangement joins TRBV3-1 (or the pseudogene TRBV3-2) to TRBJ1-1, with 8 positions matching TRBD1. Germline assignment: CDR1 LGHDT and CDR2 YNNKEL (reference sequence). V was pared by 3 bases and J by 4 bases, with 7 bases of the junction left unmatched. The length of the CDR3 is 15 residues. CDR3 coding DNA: TGTGCCAGCAGCCAGTTTAGACAGGGGAGCACTGAAGCTTTCTTT. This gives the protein CASSQFRQGSTEAFF.

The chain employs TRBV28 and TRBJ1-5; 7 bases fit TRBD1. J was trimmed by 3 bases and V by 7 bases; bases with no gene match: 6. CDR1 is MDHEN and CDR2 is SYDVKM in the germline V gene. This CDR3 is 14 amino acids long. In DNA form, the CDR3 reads TGTGCCAGCAATGACAGGGTAGACAATCAGCCCCAGCATTTT. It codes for CASNDRVDNQPQHF. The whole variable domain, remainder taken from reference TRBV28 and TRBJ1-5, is DVKVTQSSRYLVKRTGEKVFLECVQDMDHENMFWYRQDPGLGLRLIYFSYDVKMKEKGDIPEGYSVSREKKERFSLILESASTNQTSMYLCASNDRVDNQPQHFGDGTRLSIL.

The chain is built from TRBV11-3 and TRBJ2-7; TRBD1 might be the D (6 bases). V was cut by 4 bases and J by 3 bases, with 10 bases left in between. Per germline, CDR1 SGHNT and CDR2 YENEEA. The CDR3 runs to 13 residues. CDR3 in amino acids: CASSYGQFYEQYF. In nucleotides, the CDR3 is TGTGCCAGCAGCTATGGACAGTTCTACGAGCAGTACTTC.

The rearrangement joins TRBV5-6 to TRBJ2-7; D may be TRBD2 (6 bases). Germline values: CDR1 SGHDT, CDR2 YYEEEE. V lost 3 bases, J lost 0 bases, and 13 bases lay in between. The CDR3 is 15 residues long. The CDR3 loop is CASSWRGGSSYEQYF. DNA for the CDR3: TGTGCCAGCAGCTGGAGGGGAGGAAGCTCCTACGAGCAGTACTTC.

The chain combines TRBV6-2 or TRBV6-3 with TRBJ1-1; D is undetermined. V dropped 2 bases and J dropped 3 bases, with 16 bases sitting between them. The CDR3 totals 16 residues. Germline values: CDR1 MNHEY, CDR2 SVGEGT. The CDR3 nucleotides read TGTGCCAGCAGTTACGGCTTCCGGCGGGTTGACACTGAAGCTTTCTTT. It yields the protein CASSYGFRRVDTEAFF.

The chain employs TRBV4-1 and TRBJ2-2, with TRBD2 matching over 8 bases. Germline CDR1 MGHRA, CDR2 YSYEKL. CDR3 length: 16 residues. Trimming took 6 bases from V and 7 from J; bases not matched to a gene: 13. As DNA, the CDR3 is TGCGCCAGCAGGGTCGGGGGGGCCGAGGGAAGCGGGGAGCTGTTTTTT. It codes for CASRVGGAEGSGELFF.

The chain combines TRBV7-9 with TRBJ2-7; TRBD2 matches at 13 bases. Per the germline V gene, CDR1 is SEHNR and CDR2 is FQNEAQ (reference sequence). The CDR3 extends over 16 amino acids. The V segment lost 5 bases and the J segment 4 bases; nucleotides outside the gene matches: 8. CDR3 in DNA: TGTGCCAGCAGCACACCTCGACTAGCGGGGGGTTACGAGCAGTACTTC. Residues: CASSTPRLAGGYEQYF. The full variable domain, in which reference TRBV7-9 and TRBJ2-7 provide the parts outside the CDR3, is DTGVSQNPRHKITKRGQNVTFRCDPISEHNRLYWYRQTLGQGPEFLTYFQNEAQLEKSRLLSDRFSAERPKGSFSTLEIQRTEQGDSAMYLCASSTPRLAGGYEQYFGPGTRLTVT.

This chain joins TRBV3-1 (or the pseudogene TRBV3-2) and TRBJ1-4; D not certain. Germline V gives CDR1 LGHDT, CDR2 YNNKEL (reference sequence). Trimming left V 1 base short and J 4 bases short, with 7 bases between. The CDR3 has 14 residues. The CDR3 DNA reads TGTGCCAGCAGCCAAGCCAGCGATAATGAAAAACTGTTTTTT. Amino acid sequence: CASSQASDNEKLFF.

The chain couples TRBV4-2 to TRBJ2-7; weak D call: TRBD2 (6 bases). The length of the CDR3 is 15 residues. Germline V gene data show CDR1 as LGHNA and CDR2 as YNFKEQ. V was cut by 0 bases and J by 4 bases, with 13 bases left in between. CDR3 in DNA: TGTGCCAGCAGCCAAGAGAGGGTGGCGGGGTACGAGCAGTACTTC. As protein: CASSQERVAGYEQYF.

For the CDR3, the DNA is TGTGCCAGCAGCTTGTGGCGGGGCAGCACAGATACGCAGTATTTT. This sequence encodes CASSLWRGSTDTQYF. The chain joins TRBV5-4 to TRBJ2-3, with D maybe TRBD2 (6 bases). Germline CDR1 SGHNT, CDR2 YYREEE (reference sequence). Trimming cost V 1 base and J 0 bases, with 9 bases left between them. This CDR3 comprises 15 residues.

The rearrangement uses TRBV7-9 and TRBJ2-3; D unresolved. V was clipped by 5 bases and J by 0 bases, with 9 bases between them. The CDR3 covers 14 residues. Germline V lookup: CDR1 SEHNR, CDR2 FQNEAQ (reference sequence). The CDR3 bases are TGTGCCAGCAGCCCATTGGCTAGCACAGATACGCAGTATTTT. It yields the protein CASSPLASTDTQYF.

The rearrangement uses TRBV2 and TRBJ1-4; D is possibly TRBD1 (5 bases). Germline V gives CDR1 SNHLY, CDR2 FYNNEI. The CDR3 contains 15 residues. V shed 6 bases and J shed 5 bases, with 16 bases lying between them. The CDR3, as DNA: TGTGCCAGCAGGAGGACACGAGAGCTCAATGAAAAACTGTTTTTT. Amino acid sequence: CASRRTRELNEKLFF.

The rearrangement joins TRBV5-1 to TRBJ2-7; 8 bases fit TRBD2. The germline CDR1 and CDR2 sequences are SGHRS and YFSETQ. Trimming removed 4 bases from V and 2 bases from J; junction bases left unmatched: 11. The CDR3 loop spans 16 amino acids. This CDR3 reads CASSVQTTSETYEQYF. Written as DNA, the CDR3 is TGCGCCAGCAGCGTCCAGACGACTAGCGAAACCTACGAGCAGTACTTC.